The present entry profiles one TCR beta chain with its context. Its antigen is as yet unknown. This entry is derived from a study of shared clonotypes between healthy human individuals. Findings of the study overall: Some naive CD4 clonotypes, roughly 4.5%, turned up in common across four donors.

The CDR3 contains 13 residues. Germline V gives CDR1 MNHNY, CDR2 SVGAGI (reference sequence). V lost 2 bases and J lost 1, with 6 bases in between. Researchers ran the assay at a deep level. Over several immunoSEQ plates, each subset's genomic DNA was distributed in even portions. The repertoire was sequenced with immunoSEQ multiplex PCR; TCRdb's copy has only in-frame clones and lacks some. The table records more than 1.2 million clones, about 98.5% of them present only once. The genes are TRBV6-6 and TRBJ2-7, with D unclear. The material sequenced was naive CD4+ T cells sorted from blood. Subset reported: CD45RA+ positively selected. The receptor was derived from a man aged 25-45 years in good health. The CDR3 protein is CASSYVLSYEQYF. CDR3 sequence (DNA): TGTGCCAGCAGTTACGTGCTTTCCTACGAGCAGTACTTC.